This T cell receptor (beta chain) was recorded in a study of T cell clones after liver transplantation. Study results and caveats: Migration into the graft, not deletion, may explain lost graft donor-reactive T cells. A larger donor-reactive than third-party decline suggested partial antigen-specific deletion.

On this clone: Its antigen is not identified.

The germline V gene encodes CDR1 SQVTM and CDR2 ANQGSEA. The CDR3 is 16 amino acids. The ends lost 5 bases at V and 2 bases at J; junction bases unmatched: 11. Sequencing used immunoSEQ multiplex PCR; TCRdb keeps in-frame clones, though not all of them. The sample consists of 90,000 to 120,000 clones, 82% of them appearing once. The sequence derives from a human donor who received a liver transplant. This specimen consisted of CD4+ T cells from blood, obtained before liver transplant. The chain is built from TRBV29-1 and TRBJ2-3, with 9 nucleotides matching TRBD1. The DNA of the CDR3 is TGCAGCGTTTCCGGGGGCGGACAGGGGAACACAGATACGCAGTATTTT. The encoded protein is CSVSGGGQGNTDTQYF.